A single sample gave rise to the 11 T cell receptor beta chains below, sequenced in a study of cytomegalovirus exposure and HLA in healthy donors. The PCR contained 60 Vbeta and 13 Jbeta primers. Repertoires were generated with immunoSEQ multiplex PCR, while TCRdb's copy carries only in-frame clones and drops some. The data contain roughly 100,000 clones, approximately 80% of them seen just once; the ten biggest clones take up about 3%. Specimen: PBMCs. The receptors originated from a woman in her forties in good health and CMV-seronegative.

The chain is built from TRBV7-2 and TRBJ2-7; 9 bases align to TRBD2. CDR1 SGHTA and CDR2 FQGNSA come from the germline V gene. The CDR3 totals 14 residues. J gave up 4 bases and V 3 bases, and 4 bases lay outside the gene matches. The CDR3 region is CASSFSGSGYEQYF. The CDR3 nucleotides are TGTGCCAGCAGCTTTAGCGGGAGTGGGTACGAGCAGTACTTC.

The chain links TRBV5-1 to TRBJ2-3, with a weak D call TRBD1 (6 bases). The germline gives CDR1 SGHRS, CDR2 YFSETQ. Trimming pared 8 bases from V and 0 bases from J, leaving 16 bases between. The CDR3 totals 15 residues. This CDR3 reads CASQYRTDSTDTQYF. In nucleotides, the CDR3 is TGCGCCAGTCAATATCGGACAGATAGCACAGATACGCAGTATTTT.

This clone was observed a few times. This chain uses TRBV6-5 with TRBJ1-3, with D possibly matching TRBD1 (6 bases). The V gene's germline CDR1 is MNHEY and CDR2 SVGAGI. The CDR3 loop spans 15 amino acids. The V end was cut by 6 bases, the J end by 2 bases, with 14 bases between. The CDR3 DNA is TGTGCCAGCAGCCGACAGGTCAGAACTGGAAACACCATATATTTT. This codes for CASSRQVRTGNTIYF.

The chain is built from TRBV5-4 and TRBJ2-5; D is perhaps TRBD2 (6 bases). V was pared by 4 bases and J by 1 base, with 11 bases between. Germline V CDR1 and CDR2: SGHNT, YYREEE (reference sequence). The CDR3 is 14 residues long. CDR3 protein: CASSMGLAQETQYF. The CDR3, as DNA: TGTGCCAGCAGCATGGGACTGGCCCAAGAGACCCAGTACTTC.

The chain employs TRBV9 and TRBJ1-1, with unresolved D. Trimming pared 4 bases from V and 1 base from J, leaving 8 bases between. Looked up from germline, CDR1 is SGDLS and CDR2 is YYNGEE. The CDR3 runs to 13 residues. Here the CDR3 reads CASSLEENTEAFF. The CDR3 region has the DNA TGTGCCAGCAGCTTGGAGGAGAACACTGAAGCTTTCTTT.

The chain recombines TRBV5-1 with TRBJ2-2; 13 bases agree with TRBD2. The CDR3 extends over 18 amino acids. In germline, CDR1 is SGHRS, CDR2 YFSETQ. Unmatched junction bases numbered 6, after V lost 3 bases and J lost 1 base. CDR3 nucleotide sequence: TGCGCCAGCAGCTCAAGGGGACTAGCGGGACTGAACACCGGGGAGCTGTTTTTT. This codes for CASSSRGLAGLNTGELFF.

This clone has more than one count but fewer than ten. CDR3 nucleotide sequence: TGTGCCAGCAGTTTAGGCGGGATGAGCTCCTACGAGCAGTACTTC. It is translated as CASSLGGMSSYEQYF. The chain is built from TRBV28 and TRBJ2-7; weak D call: TRBD2 (6 bases). Trimming took 2 bases from V and 0 from J, leaving 11 bases between them. There are 15 residues in the CDR3. Germline V lookup: CDR1 MDHEN, CDR2 SYDVKM.

The J gene is TRBJ2-7, the V gene TRBV2, with 11 bases that match TRBD2. Trimming cost V 4 bases and J 6 bases; bases outside gene matches: 5. This CDR3 has 14 amino acids. Germline loops: CDR1 SNHLY, CDR2 FYNNEI. The DNA of the CDR3 is TGTGCCAGCAGTGTAGCGGGAGGGCGAGGCGAGCAGTACTTC. This sequence encodes CASSVAGGRGEQYF.

This clone was detected a few times. The rearrangement uses TRBV6-6 and TRBJ1-1, with 10 bases fitting TRBD1. V gave up 10 bases and J gave up 5 bases; unmatched junction bases: 7. Germline V lookup: CDR1 MNHNY, CDR2 SVGAGI (reference sequence). This CDR3 contains 13 residues. The CDR3 DNA follows: TGTGCCACCTGGGACAGGGGAGGTACTGAAGCTTTCTTT. Translation: CATWDRGGTEAFF.

The CDR3 spells CASSKGLASTGELFF. CDR3 DNA: TGTGCCAGCAGCAAAGGACTAGCATCCACCGGGGAGCTGTTTTTT. V usage is TRBV9 and J usage is TRBJ2-2; 8 nucleotides align to TRBD2. V trimming: 4 bases; J trimming: 4 bases; junction bases outside the gene matches: 6. CDR1 and CDR2 (germline): SGDLS, YYNGEE. This CDR3 contains 15 residues.

This clone was seen only a few times. The rearrangement links TRBV6-5 to TRBJ2-6; maybe TRBD1 (6 bases). Germline CDR1 and CDR2: MNHEY and SVGAGI. V gave up 6 bases and J gave up 6 bases, with 9 bases separating them. The CDR3 spans 13 residues. CDR3 nucleotides: TGTGCCAGCAGGCCAGGGGCGGCCAACGTCCTGACTTTC. It encodes CASRPGAANVLTF.